Presented here are 6 T cell receptor beta chains from one specimen sequenced in a study of blood T cells in healthy people across ages. The authors ran a second PCR of roughly 6 to 11 cycles using a sample-barcoded 5' primer and a J-beta primer mix. TCRdb reprocessed the 5' RACE reads with MiXCR, giving one entry per CDR3 protein. Among 540,000 or so distinct CDR3 sequences listed, 24% were seen once. The sample was also linked to a second study, of T cells of mothers and their children.

The sequenced sample was blood. The receptors derive from a boy between 10 and 17 years old in good health.

This clonotype was picked up a small number of times. The rearrangement links TRBV7-9 to TRBJ2-5; no clear D gene. The CDR3 runs 10 residues. V dropped 8 bases and J dropped 5 bases, with 6 bases sitting between them. From germline, CDR1 is SEHNR and CDR2 FQNEAQ (reference sequence). CDR3 sequence: CASFGETQYF. The CDR3 bases are TGTGCCAGCTTCGGGGAGACCCAGTACTTC.

V usage is TRBV12-3 or TRBV12-4 and J usage is TRBJ1-5, with 10 nucleotides matching TRBD1. Unmatched junction bases numbered 6, after V lost 6 bases and J lost 4 bases. This CDR3 contains 15 residues. CDR3: CASRSGQGPNQPQHF. The CDR3, as DNA: TGTGCCAGCAGATCGGGACAGGGGCCTAATCAGCCCCAGCATTTT.

V gene TRBV25-1 combines with J gene TRBJ2-7, with D tentatively TRBD2 (6 bases). Germline values: CDR1 MGHDK, CDR2 SYGVNS. The CDR3 contains 13 residues. V lost 1 base and J lost 5, with 9 bases in between. The CDR3 sequence is CASSELGGHEQYF. In nucleotides, the CDR3 is TGTGCCAGCAGTGAATTGGGGGGACACGAGCAGTACTTC.

This chain connects TRBV9 to TRBJ1-4; D uncertain. Germline CDR1 reads SGDLS; CDR2 reads YYNGEE. CDR3 length: 15 residues. V was cut by 0 bases and J by 0 bases, with 6 bases left in between. The CDR3 here is CASSVGLSTNEKLFF. The CDR3 DNA is TGTGCCAGCAGCGTAGGTCTCTCAACTAATGAAAAACTGTTTTTT.

This clonotype was seen only a few times. This chain uses TRBV2 with TRBJ2-7; D is tentatively TRBD1 or TRBD2 (5 bases each). Germline V gives CDR1 SNHLY, CDR2 FYNNEI. Trimming shortened V by 8 bases and J by 5 bases, and 19 bases separated the two germline ends. The CDR3 is made up of 14 amino acids. CDR3 in amino acids: CASSPGRMADEQYF. DNA for the CDR3: TGTGCCAGCTCTCCGGGACGGATGGCGGACGAGCAGTACTTC. The full variable domain, its missing parts supplied by reference TRBV2 and TRBJ2-7, is EPEVTQTPSHQVTQMGQEVILRCVPISNHLYFYWYRQILGQKVEFLVSFYNNEISEKSEIFDDQFSVERPDGSNFTLKIRSTKLEDSAMYFCASSPGRMADEQYFGPGTRLTVT.

The gene calls are TRBV12-3 or TRBV12-4 and TRBJ2-5; D is undetermined. V lost 3 bases and J 8 bases, leaving 7 bases between the germline ends. CDR3 length: 11 amino acids. CDR3 coding DNA: TGTGCCAGCAGTTTTCAGGACACCCAGTACTTC. As protein: CASSFQDTQYF.